This T cell receptor beta chain was captured by sequencing in a study of blood T cell repertoires in COVID-19. This CDR3 region has 15 residues. Germline assignment: CDR1 KGHDR and CDR2 SFDVKD. With V trimmed by 4 bases and J by 8 bases, 8 bases remained unmatched. This table comes from immunoSEQ multiplex PCR, and its TCRdb copy is limited to in-frame clones, with some not included. The table records 30,000 to 40,000 clones, around 80% of them present only once. This sequence was found in an elderly man with active or convalescent COVID-19. The genes are TRBV24-1 and TRBJ2-1, with TRBD2 identical over 9 bases. The sequenced sample consisted of peripheral blood. The CDR3 DNA sequence: TGTGCCACCAGTGACTATGGGACTAGCAAAGATGAGCAGTTCTTC. This codes for CATSDYGTSKDEQFF.